This TCR beta chain was observed in a study of PD-1 blockade in classical Hodgkin lymphoma. A word on this clone: Its cognate antigen is unknown.

The trim removed 5 bases at V and 0 bases at J, leaving 4 bases unmatched. In germline, CDR1 is LNHDA, CDR2 SQIVND (reference sequence). The CDR3 contains 14 residues. Every one of the patients relapsed after autologous stem cell transplantation (brentuximab vedotin exposure was variable). Relapsed/refractory classical Hodgkin lymphoma patients had complete, partial or progressive responses. Profiling relied on immunoSEQ multiplex PCR, and the TCRdb table lists in-frame clones only, not all of them. The sample carries about 84,000 clones, roughly nine tenths recorded once. Study observations and caveats: Reasons behind the repertoire differences stay unclear, perhaps disease activity or earlier therapy. Patients were excluded if nivolumab began under 1 year after ASCT (the autologous transplant). CD4+ TCR diversity climbed significantly by C4D1, unlike CD8+ TCR diversity.

The TCR originated in a human donor with classical Hodgkin lymphoma. The starting material was peripheral blood mononuclear cells (PBMCs), obtained at baseline. The V gene is TRBV19, the J gene TRBJ2-7; the match to TRBD2 covers 7 bases. CDR3 nucleotides: TGTGCCAGTAGTGCTAGCGGTTTCTCCTACGAGCAGTACTTC. Translating it yields CASSASGFSYEQYF. The entire variable domain, with the rest obtained from reference TRBV19 and TRBJ2-7, is as follows: DGGITQSPKYLFRKEGQNVTLSCEQNLNHDAMYWYRQDPGQGLRLIYYSQIVNDFQKGDIAEGYSVSREKKESFPLTVTSAQKNPTAFYLCASSASGFSYEQYFGPGTRLTVT.